The 18 T cell receptor beta chains below come from one sample, sequenced in a study of T-cell reconstitution after alpha-beta-depleted transplantation in children. Preparation of the TCRbeta library used unique molecular identifiers. TCRdb reanalysed the PCR reads using MiXCR and keeps one entry per CDR3 protein. Among around 580,000 distinct CDR3 sequences, 27% were seen once, and the ten largest hold 30% to 45%. The source material was PBMCs, sampled before TCRalphabeta/CD19-depleted stem cell transplant. These TCRs come from a boy under three years old with Wiskott-Aldrich syndrome, due to receive a stem cell transplant.

The chain combines TRBV29-1 with TRBJ2-5; TRBD1 matches at 7 bases. V lost 5 bases to trimming and J lost 3 bases; unmatched junction nucleotides: 3. Germline V gene sequence: CDR1 SQVTM, CDR2 ANQGSEA. This CDR3 contains 12 residues. CDR3 residues: CSVRTGEETQYF. The CDR3 DNA is TGCAGCGTTCGAACAGGGGAAGAGACCCAGTACTTC.

The J gene is TRBJ2-7, the V gene TRBV18; tentative D call: TRBD2 (5 bases). Germline loops: CDR1 KGHSH, CDR2 LQKENI. The ends were cut back, 1 base at V and 5 bases at J, with 12 bases in the middle. This CDR3 is 14 amino acids long. The CDR3 is CASSPRLGVHEQYF. CDR3 DNA: TGTGCCAGCTCACCACGCCTCGGGGTACACGAGCAGTACTTC.

Only a few counts were recorded for this clonotype. The genes are TRBV28 and TRBJ2-7, with D maybe TRBD1 (6 bases). Trimming stripped 6 bases from V and 3 bases from J, with 9 bases between. The CDR3 runs 12 residues. From germline, CDR1 is MDHEN and CDR2 SYDVKM. The CDR3, as DNA: TGTGCCAGCAGACTAGGGGGCTACGAGCAGTACTTC. Translating it yields CASRLGGYEQYF. Combining the CDR3 with reference TRBV28 and TRBJ2-7 gives the whole variable domain DVKVTQSSRYLVKRTGEKVFLECVQDMDHENMFWYRQDPGLGLRLIYFSYDVKMKEKGDIPEGYSVSREKKERFSLILESASTNQTSMYLCASRLGGYEQYFGPGTRLTVT.

The chain carries TRBV6-6 and TRBJ2-7; TRBD1 agrees at 7 bases. Losses at the gene ends were 7 bases for V and 7 bases for J; bases not matched to a gene: 7. The CDR3 length is 12 residues. Germline lookup yields CDR1 MNHNY and CDR2 SVGAGI (reference sequence). CDR3 sequence: CASTKGTEEQYF. The CDR3 nucleotides read TGTGCCAGCACCAAAGGGACAGAGGAGCAGTACTTC.

The rearrangement joins TRBV10-3 to TRBJ2-3, with TRBD2 identical over 8 bases. J lost 0 bases, V lost 7 bases, and 3 bases had no gene match. Germline assignment: CDR1 ENHRY and CDR2 SYGVKD. The CDR3 has 14 amino acids. CDR3 DNA: TGTGCCATCAATATAGCGGGGAGCACAGATACGCAGTATTTT. Protein product: CAINIAGSTDTQYF.

The chain is built from TRBV9 and TRBJ2-5; TRBD1 is a possible D gene (5 bases). V was trimmed by 3 bases and J by 9 bases, leaving 12 bases between them. This CDR3 region has 12 residues. Germline assignment: CDR1 SGDLS and CDR2 YYNGEE. The DNA for the CDR3 is TGTGCCAGCAGCGAGGTCCAGGGCGCCCAGTACTTC. Its protein product is CASSEVQGAQYF.

This clonotype was detected a few times. The chain carries TRBV10-3 and TRBJ2-7; no firm D call. Between the trimmed V and J ends, which lost 4 bases and 4 bases, there was a span of 8 bases. This CDR3 has 12 residues. Germline V gene data show CDR1 as ENHRY and CDR2 as SYGVKD. CDR3 coding DNA: TGTGCCATCAGTGTTGACCTATACGAGCAGTACTTC. Protein sequence: CAISVDLYEQYF.

This clonotype was seen more than once but under ten times. The chain uses TRBV20-1 and TRBJ2-7; possibly TRBD2 for D (6 bases). Per germline, CDR1 DFQATT and CDR2 SNEGSKA (reference sequence). The CDR3 consists of 12 residues. V lost 6 bases and J 7 bases, leaving 16 bases between the germline ends. CDR3 coding DNA: TGCAGTGCCATTCATGGGACTTGGGAGCAGTACTTC. Translating it yields CSAIHGTWEQYF.

This chain connects TRBV5-6 to TRBJ2-7; 11 bases are shared with TRBD2. The ends lost 4 bases at V and 3 bases at J; junction bases unmatched: 6. The CDR3 covers 15 residues. Looked up from germline, CDR1 is SGHDT and CDR2 is YYEEEE. CDR3 region: CASSVLSGRDYEQYF. In DNA form, the CDR3 reads TGTGCCAGCAGCGTGCTTAGCGGGAGGGACTACGAGCAGTACTTC.

The CDR3 reads CASSADGGASTDTQYF. CDR3 sequence (DNA): TGTGCCAGCAGCGCGGATGGAGGAGCTAGCACAGATACGCAGTATTTT. The V and J genes are TRBV5-4 and TRBJ2-3, with D possibly being TRBD2 (5 bases). Germline V gene lookup returns CDR1 SGHNT and CDR2 YYREEE (reference sequence). This CDR3 has 16 amino acids. V was pared by 4 bases and J by 0 bases, with 15 bases between.

In DNA form, the CDR3 reads TGCGCCAGCAGCTTGGGGGGGTCCCCCGGTAACGTCCTGACTTTC. Amino acid sequence: CASSLGGSPGNVLTF. The J gene is TRBJ2-6, the V gene TRBV5-1; D tentatively reads TRBD1 or TRBD2 (5 bases each). The CDR3 contains 15 residues. The V and J ends lost 0 bases and 10 bases respectively, with 14 bases between them. Germline V gene sequence: CDR1 SGHRS, CDR2 YFSETQ.

Here the CDR3 DNA reads TGTGCCAGCAGCTTGAGGGTGGGGACTGGGGCCAACGTCCTGACTTTC. Its protein is CASSLRVGTGANVLTF. The V call is TRBV7-6, the J call TRBJ2-6; perhaps TRBD2 as D (5 bases). This CDR3 region has 16 residues. V lost 3 bases and J 2 bases, leaving 11 bases between the germline ends. Germline V lookup: CDR1 SGHVS, CDR2 FNYEAQ.

V gene TRBV5-1 combines with J gene TRBJ2-1; D tentatively fits TRBD1 or TRBD2 (5 bases each). Germline assignment: CDR1 SGHRS and CDR2 YFSETQ. Trimming cost V 0 bases and J 6 bases, with 10 bases left between them. The CDR3 is 14 amino acids. Here the CDR3 DNA reads TGCGCCAGCAGCTTGGAAGCGGACACCAATGAGCAGTTCTTC. It is translated as CASSLEADTNEQFF.

This clonotype was observed a few times. The rearrangement links TRBV4-1 to TRBJ2-7, with 8 bases matching TRBD2. The CDR3 totals 15 residues. After removal of 5 bases from V and 6 bases from J, the junction contained 12 bases not matched to a gene. The V gene's germline CDR1 is MGHRA and CDR2 YSYEKL. The CDR3 sequence: CASSGGIAGPFEQYF. CDR3 bases: TGCGCCAGCAGCGGGGGGATAGCGGGGCCTTTCGAGCAGTACTTC.

The chain uses TRBV4-1 and TRBJ2-7, with D possibly being TRBD1 (6 bases). The CDR3 has 15 amino acids. The germline V gene has CDR1 MGHRA and CDR2 YSYEKL. V shed 2 bases and J shed 1 base, with 12 bases lying between them. This CDR3 is CASSQLTQGSYEQYF. Here the CDR3 DNA reads TGCGCCAGCAGCCAATTGACTCAGGGGTCCTACGAGCAGTACTTC.

The J gene is TRBJ2-3, the V gene TRBV20-1; D tentatively reads TRBD1 or TRBD2 (5 bases each). Deletions cut 5 bases from V and 2 bases from J, with 11 bases between. This CDR3 region has 13 residues. CDR1 DFQATT and CDR2 SNEGSKA come from the germline V gene (reference sequence). The CDR3 is CSAVPGHTDTQYF. DNA of the CDR3: TGCAGTGCTGTTCCGGGGCACACAGATACGCAGTATTTT.

This clonotype was picked up a small number of times. The chain carries TRBV5-1 and TRBJ2-5; no definite D call. Germline assignment: CDR1 SGHRS and CDR2 YFSETQ. This CDR3 comprises 13 residues. Trimming shortened V by 5 bases and J by 2 bases, and 10 bases separated the two germline ends. CDR3 in DNA: TGCGCCAGCAGAGTGGTCCTGCAAGAGACCCAGTACTTC. Its translation: CASRVVLQETQYF.

The chain combines TRBV2 with TRBJ2-2, with D possibly TRBD2 on 6 matching bases. Germline V CDR1 and CDR2: SNHLY, FYNNEI. V lost 4 bases and J lost 1, with 13 bases in between. The CDR3 consists of 16 residues. The CDR3 coding sequence is TGTGCCAGCAGTGGTTGGGTCGGGAGGAACACCGGGGAGCTGTTTTTT. Its protein product is CASSGWVGRNTGELFF.